The source of this T cell receptor beta chain is a study of OX40 agonist ivuxolimab in advanced cancers. This clone was counted between two and nine times. The CDR3 loop spans 12 amino acids. V lost 5 bases and J lost 2, with 9 bases in between. Germline assignment: CDR1 SQVTM and CDR2 ANQGSEA. Repertoires were generated with immunoSEQ multiplex PCR, while TCRdb's copy carries only in-frame clones and drops some. The data contain just over 30,000 clones, 80% to 90% of them singletons. Sequencing used CD4+ or CD8+ T cells sorted from blood, obtained in a trial of the OX40 agonist ivuxolimab. This TCR came from an adult with an advanced solid tumor such as melanoma, head and neck, liver or kidney cancer. The chain joins TRBV29-1 to TRBJ1-2; D not resolved. This CDR3 reads CSVSSGNYGYTF. The CDR3 DNA follows: TGCAGCGTTTCGTCCGGGAACTATGGCTACACCTTC.